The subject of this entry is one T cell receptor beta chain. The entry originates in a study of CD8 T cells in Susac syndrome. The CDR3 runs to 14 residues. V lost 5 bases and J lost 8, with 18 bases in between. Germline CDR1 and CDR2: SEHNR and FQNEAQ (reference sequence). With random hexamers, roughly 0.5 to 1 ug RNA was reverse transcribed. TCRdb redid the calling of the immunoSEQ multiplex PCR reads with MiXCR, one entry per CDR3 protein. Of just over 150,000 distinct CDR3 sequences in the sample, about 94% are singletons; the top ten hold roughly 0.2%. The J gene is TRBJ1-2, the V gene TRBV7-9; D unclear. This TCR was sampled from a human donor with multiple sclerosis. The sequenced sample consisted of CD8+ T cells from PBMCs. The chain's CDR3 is CASSDQRTVVGYTF. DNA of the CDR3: TGTGCCAGCAGCGACCAAAGGACTGTCGTAGGCTACACCTTC.